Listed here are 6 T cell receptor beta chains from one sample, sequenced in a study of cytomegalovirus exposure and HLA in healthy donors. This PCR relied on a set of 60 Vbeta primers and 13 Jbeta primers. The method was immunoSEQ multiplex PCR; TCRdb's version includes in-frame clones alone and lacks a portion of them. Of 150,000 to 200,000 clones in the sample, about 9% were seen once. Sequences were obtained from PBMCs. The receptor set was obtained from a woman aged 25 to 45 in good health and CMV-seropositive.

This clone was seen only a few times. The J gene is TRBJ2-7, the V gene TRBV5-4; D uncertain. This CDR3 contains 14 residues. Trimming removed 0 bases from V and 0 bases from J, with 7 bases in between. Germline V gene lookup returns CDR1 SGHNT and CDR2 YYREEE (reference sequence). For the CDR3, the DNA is TGTGCCAGCAGCTTGGGCCGGAGCTCCTACGAGCAGTACTTC. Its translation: CASSLGRSSYEQYF.

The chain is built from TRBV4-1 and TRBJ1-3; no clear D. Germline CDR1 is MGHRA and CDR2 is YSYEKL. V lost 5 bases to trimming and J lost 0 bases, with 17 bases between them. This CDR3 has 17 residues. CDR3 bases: TGCGCCAGCAGCATCCGTCCCGAGTCGAGCTCTGGAAACACCATATATTTT. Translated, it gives CASSIRPESSSGNTIYF.

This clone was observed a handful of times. CDR3 nucleotides: TGTGCCTGGAGTGCCGGACACCTCACCGGGGAGCTGTTTTTT. Translating gives CAWSAGHLTGELFF. The V call is TRBV30, the J call TRBJ2-2; perhaps TRBD1 as D (5 bases). Germline CDR1 and CDR2: GTSNPN and SVGIG (reference sequence). Trimming removed 1 base at V and 4 bases at J, with 10 bases between. This CDR3 spans 14 amino acids. Full variable domain (remainder filled in from reference TRBV30 and TRBJ2-2): SQTIHQWPATLVQPVGSPLSLECTVEGTSNPNLYWYRQAAGRGLQLLFYSVGIGQISSEVPQNLSASRPQDRQFILSSKKLLLSDSGFYLCAWSAGHLTGELFFGEGSRLTVL.

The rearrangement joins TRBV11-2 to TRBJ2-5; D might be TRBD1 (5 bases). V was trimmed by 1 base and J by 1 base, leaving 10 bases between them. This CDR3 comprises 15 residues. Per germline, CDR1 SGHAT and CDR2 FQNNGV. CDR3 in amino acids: CASSLVTGLQETQYF. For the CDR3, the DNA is TGTGCCAGCAGCTTAGTAACAGGCCTCCAAGAGACCCAGTACTTC.

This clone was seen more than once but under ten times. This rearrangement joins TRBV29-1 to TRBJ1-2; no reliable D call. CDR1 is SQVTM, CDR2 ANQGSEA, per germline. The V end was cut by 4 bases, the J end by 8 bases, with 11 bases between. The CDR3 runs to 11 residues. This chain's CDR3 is CSVAGSDGYTF. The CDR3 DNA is TGCAGCGTTGCCGGGTCAGACGGCTACACCTTC. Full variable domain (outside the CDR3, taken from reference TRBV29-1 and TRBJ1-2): SAVISQKPSRDICQRGTSLTIQCQVDSQVTMMFWYRQQPGQSLTLIATANQGSEATYESGFVIDKFPISRPNLTFSTLTVSNMSPEDSSIYLCSVAGSDGYTFGSGTRLTVV.

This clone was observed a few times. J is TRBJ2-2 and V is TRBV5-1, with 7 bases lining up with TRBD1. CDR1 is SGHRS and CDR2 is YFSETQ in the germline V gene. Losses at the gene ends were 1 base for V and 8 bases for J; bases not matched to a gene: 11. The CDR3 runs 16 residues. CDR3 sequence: CASSLHPDRKKGELFF. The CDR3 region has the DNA TGCGCCAGCAGCTTGCACCCGGACAGGAAAAAAGGGGAGCTGTTTTTT.